The 10 T cell receptor beta chains listed next were all sequenced from one sample in a study of control samples from healthy donors and cancer patients. Method: immunoSEQ multiplex PCR; TCRdb's copy keeps in-frame clones and lacks some. The data contain 150,000 to 200,000 clones, roughly 94% of them seen just once; the ten biggest clones take up around 1.3%. Input material: blood. Source of these receptors: a woman between 18 and 29 years old in good health.

This rearrangement joins TRBV19 to TRBJ2-2; possibly TRBD1 or TRBD2 for D (5 bases each). Trimming took off 7 bases at V and 2 bases at J, with 14 bases between the two ends. Germline V gene data show CDR1 as LNHDA and CDR2 as SQIVND (reference sequence). There are 15 residues in the CDR3. This CDR3 is CASTRDRLNTGELFF. CDR3 DNA: TGTGCCAGTACCAGGGACCGCCTTAACACCGGGGAGCTGTTTTTT.

This clone was counted between two and nine times. This sequence joins TRBV19 and TRBJ1-4; D perhaps matches TRBD1 (6 bases). The germline V gene encodes CDR1 LNHDA and CDR2 SQIVND (reference sequence). V dropped 5 bases and J dropped 8 bases, with 12 bases sitting between them. This CDR3 is 13 amino acids long. CDR3 DNA sequence: TGTGCCAGTAGTCTGGGGGCAGGAGAAAAACTGTTTTTT. Translating gives CASSLGAGEKLFF.

The rearrangement links TRBV6-5 to TRBJ2-1, with a weak D call TRBD1 (6 bases). V was shortened by 8 bases and J by 7 bases, with 15 bases between the two germline ends. This CDR3 is built from 13 residues. Germline CDR1 and CDR2: MNHEY and SVGAGI. This chain's CDR3 is CASPLGRGNEQFF. The CDR3 nucleotides read TGTGCCAGCCCCCTCGGCAGGGGAAATGAGCAGTTCTTC.

The gene calls are TRBV3-1 (or the pseudogene TRBV3-2) and TRBJ1-1; D remains ambiguous. V was trimmed by 9 bases and J by 1 base, leaving 9 bases between them. Germline assignment: CDR1 LGHDT and CDR2 YNNKEL (reference sequence). This CDR3 region has 12 residues. The CDR3 protein is CARRPANTEAFF. In nucleotides, the CDR3 is TGTGCCAGGAGGCCGGCGAACACTGAAGCTTTCTTT.

This clone was seen just once. The CDR3 DNA follows: TGCGCCAGCAAACCGGGACAGGGGGGAGAAAAACTGTTTTTT. Its translation: CASKPGQGGEKLFF. This sequence joins TRBV10-2 and TRBJ1-4; 11 bases agree with TRBD1. Germline CDR1 WSHSY, CDR2 SAAADI. The CDR3 runs to 14 residues. With V trimmed by 7 bases and J by 8 bases, 6 bases remained unmatched.

This clone was observed a handful of times. The genes are TRBV14 and TRBJ1-2; D gene uncertain. This CDR3 spans 13 amino acids. Trimming stripped 1 base from V and 10 bases from J, with 13 bases between. Germline CDR1 is SGHDN and CDR2 is FVKESK. The CDR3: CASSQGGGGDYTF. Written as DNA, the CDR3 is TGTGCCAGCAGCCAAGGGGGAGGTGGGGACTACACCTTC. Full variable domain (rest looked up from reference TRBV14 and TRBJ1-2): EAGVTQFPSHSVIEKGQTVTLRCDPISGHDNLYWYRRVMGKEIKFLLHFVKESKQDESGMPNNRFLAERTGGTYSTLKVQPAELEDSGVYFCASSQGGGGDYTFGSGTRLTVV.

The V and J genes are TRBV24-1 and TRBJ1-4; 7 nucleotides align to TRBD1. Per germline, CDR1 KGHDR and CDR2 SFDVKD. The CDR3 consists of 14 residues. V shed 9 bases, J shed 1 base, and the junction held 4 bases outside the gene matches. The CDR3 spells CATGDSQTNEKLFF. CDR3 nucleotide sequence: TGTGCCACCGGGGACAGCCAAACTAATGAAAAACTGTTTTTT.

The chain links TRBV2 to TRBJ2-7; weak D call: TRBD2 (6 bases). V shed 6 bases and J shed 6 bases, with 12 bases lying between them. This CDR3 contains 12 residues. Germline lookup yields CDR1 SNHLY and CDR2 FYNNEI. The DNA for the CDR3 is TGTGCCAGCAGGTCATGGGGAGGCGAGCAGTACTTC. Amino acids: CASRSWGGEQYF.

The chain combines TRBV11-2 with TRBJ2-7; either TRBD1 or TRBD2 may supply D (5 bases each). V lost 0 bases and J lost 6, with 15 bases in between. The germline V gene has CDR1 SGHAT and CDR2 FQNNGV. The CDR3 spans 15 residues. CDR3 amino acids: CASSLESWDRLEQYF. CDR3 coding DNA: TGTGCCAGCAGCTTAGAAAGTTGGGACCGACTCGAGCAGTACTTC.

This rearrangement joins TRBV11-3 to TRBJ2-1; the match to TRBD1 covers 9 bases. Germline assignment: CDR1 SGHNT and CDR2 YENEEA. Trimming cost V 4 bases and J 2 bases; bases outside gene matches: 3. CDR3 length: 15 residues. The CDR3 sequence: CASSSGQGTYNEQFF. The CDR3 coding sequence is TGTGCCAGCAGCTCCGGACAGGGGACCTACAATGAGCAGTTCTTC.